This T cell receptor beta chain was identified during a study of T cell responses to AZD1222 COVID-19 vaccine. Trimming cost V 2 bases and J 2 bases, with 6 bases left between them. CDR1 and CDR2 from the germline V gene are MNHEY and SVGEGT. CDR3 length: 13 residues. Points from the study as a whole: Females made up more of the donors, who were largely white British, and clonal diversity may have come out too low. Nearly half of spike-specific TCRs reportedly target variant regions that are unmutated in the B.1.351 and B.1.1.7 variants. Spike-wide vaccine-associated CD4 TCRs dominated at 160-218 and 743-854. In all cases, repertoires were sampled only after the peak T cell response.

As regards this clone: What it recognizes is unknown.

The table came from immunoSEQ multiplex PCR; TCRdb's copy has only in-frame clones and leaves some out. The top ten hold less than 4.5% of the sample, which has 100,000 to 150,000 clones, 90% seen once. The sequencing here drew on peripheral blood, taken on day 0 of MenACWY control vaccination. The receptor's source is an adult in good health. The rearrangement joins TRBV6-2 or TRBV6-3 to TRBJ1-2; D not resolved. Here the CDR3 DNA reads TGTGCCAGCAGTTACGGGGAAAACTATGGCTACACCTTC. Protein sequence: CASSYGENYGYTF.